The 30 T cell receptor beta chains below were found in one sample sequenced in a study of long-term antiretroviral therapy in people with HIV. The assay, immunoSEQ v3.0, was run at survey level. Clones were sequenced by immunoSEQ multiplex PCR, and TCRdb holds only the in-frame ones, with some missing. The repertoire holds under 45,000 clones, with 80% as singletons. The sequences come from unsorted PBMCs, collected 3.4 years after starting antiretroviral therapy. These receptors originate from a man aged 30 to 45 with HIV.

This rearrangement joins TRBV29-1 to TRBJ2-1; D is unresolved. The V gene's germline CDR1 is SQVTM and CDR2 ANQGSEA. This CDR3 has 17 residues. V was trimmed by 4 bases and J by 0 bases, leaving 19 bases between them. CDR3: CSVGFFGMQSSYNEQFF. In DNA form, the CDR3 reads TGCAGCGTTGGTTTCTTCGGTATGCAGAGCTCCTACAATGAGCAGTTCTTC.

This sequence joins TRBV30 and TRBJ2-6; D gene unclear. Trimming shortened V by 4 bases and J by 0 bases, and 4 bases separated the two germline ends. The CDR3 is 13 amino acids. Germline-derived CDR1 and CDR2 are GTSNPN and SVGIG (reference sequence). CDR3 in amino acids: CAWTVSGANVLTF. The CDR3 DNA reads TGTGCCTGGACAGTCTCTGGGGCCAACGTCCTGACTTTC.

This CDR3 reads CASSLAPSGKQETQYF. The CDR3 region has the DNA TGCGCCAGCAGCTTGGCCCCGTCCGGGAAACAAGAGACCCAGTACTTC. This chain connects TRBV5-1 to TRBJ2-5, with a tentative D call TRBD2 (5 bases). Germline CDR1 reads SGHRS; CDR2 reads YFSETQ. The CDR3 is made up of 16 amino acids. Trimming took off 0 bases at V and 2 bases at J, with 14 bases between the two ends. The complete variable domain, with remaining parts taken from reference TRBV5-1 and TRBJ2-5, reads KAGVTQTPRYLIKTRGQQVTLSCSPISGHRSVSWYQQTPGQGLQFLFEYFSETQRNKGNFPGRFSGRQFSNSRSEMNVSTLELGDSALYLCASSLAPSGKQETQYFGPGTRLLVL.

The chain recombines TRBV7-9 with TRBJ1-1; D uncertain. Germline CDR1 and CDR2: SEHNR and FQNEAQ (reference sequence). This CDR3 spans 14 amino acids. The V end lost 1 base, the J end lost 0 bases, and 6 bases lay between the germline ends. CDR3 DNA: TGTGCCAGCAGCTTAGTTATATTGAACACTGAAGCTTTCTTT. Translating it yields CASSLVILNTEAFF.

This sequence joins TRBV11-2 and TRBJ2-1; D call uncertain. The germline CDR1 and CDR2 sequences are SGHAT and FQNNGV. This CDR3 has 14 residues. Deletions cut 1 base from V and 12 bases from J, with 16 bases between. Written as DNA, the CDR3 is TGTGCCAGCAGCTTAGGGCCAGGCGAACCAGGGCAGTTCTTC. This translates into CASSLGPGEPGQFF.

In this sample, this clone turned up once. The genes are TRBV5-6 and TRBJ2-5, with D possibly TRBD1 on 5 matching bases. Germline CDR1 SGHDT, CDR2 YYEEEE. The V and J ends lost 0 bases and 4 bases respectively, with 13 bases between them. The CDR3 length is 15 residues. CDR3 DNA sequence: TGTGCCAGCAGCTTGGCGGGCGTGGGGCTAGAGACCCAGTACTTC. This codes for CASSLAGVGLETQYF. The variable domain in full, with the rest retrieved from reference TRBV5-6 and TRBJ2-5, is DAGVTQSPTHLIKTRGQQVTLRCSPKSGHDTVSWYQQALGQGPQFIFQYYEEEERQRGNFPDRFSGHQFPNYSSELNVNALLLGDSALYLCASSLAGVGLETQYFGPGTRLLVL.

The chain has TRBV7-8 and TRBJ2-7; possibly TRBD2 for D (5 bases). Trimming stripped 5 bases from V and 6 bases from J, with 17 bases between. Germline V gives CDR1 SGHVS, CDR2 FQNEAQ. The CDR3 covers 14 residues. The CDR3 nucleotides read TGTGCCAGCAGCCCTACTAGATCCTTTGGCGAGCAGTACTTC. Its protein is CASSPTRSFGEQYF.

The rearrangement links TRBV7-9 to TRBJ1-5, with 11 bases aligning to TRBD1. J was trimmed by 6 bases and V by 1 base; bases with no gene match: 5. Per germline, CDR1 SEHNR and CDR2 FQNEAQ (reference sequence). This CDR3 spans 16 amino acids. The CDR3 loop is CASSLVGQGAGQPQHF. The DNA for the CDR3 is TGTGCCAGCAGCTTAGTTGGACAGGGGGCAGGTCAGCCCCAGCATTTT. Based on the CDR3 plus reference TRBV7-9 and TRBJ1-5, the full variable domain is DTGVSQNPRHKITKRGQNVTFRCDPISEHNRLYWYRQTLGQGPEFLTYFQNEAQLEKSRLLSDRFSAERPKGSFSTLEIQRTEQGDSAMYLCASSLVGQGAGQPQHFGDGTRLSIL.

The CDR3 loop is CASSSDLSYEQYF. The CDR3 DNA sequence: TGTGCCAGCAGCTCGGACCTCTCCTACGAGCAGTACTTC. The chain combines TRBV2 with TRBJ2-7, with D unclear. Trimming cost V 6 bases and J 0 bases, with 9 bases left between them. Per the germline V gene, CDR1 is SNHLY and CDR2 is FYNNEI. The CDR3 contains 13 residues.

The V and J genes are TRBV5-4 and TRBJ2-5, with TRBD2 identical over 9 bases. Germline-derived CDR1 and CDR2 are SGHNT and YYREEE (reference sequence). This CDR3 is built from 15 residues. The trim removed 0 bases at V and 5 bases at J, leaving 5 bases unmatched. The CDR3 nucleotides read TGTGCCAGCAGCTTGGACGGACTAGCGTTGGAGACCCAGTACTTC. Its protein is CASSLDGLALETQYF. Looking up the rest from reference TRBV5-4 and TRBJ2-5 gives the full variable domain: ETGVTQSPTHLIKTRGQQVTLRCSSQSGHNTVSWYQQALGQGPQFIFQYYREEENGRGNFPPRFSGLQFPNYSSELNVNALELDDSALYLCASSLDGLALETQYFGPGTRLLVL.

As DNA, the CDR3 is TGTGCCAGCAGCTTAGGGACAGGGGCCTACGAGCAGTACTTC. Translating it yields CASSLGTGAYEQYF. This sequence joins TRBV2 and TRBJ2-7; 10 bases are a match to TRBD1. V was pared by 6 bases and J by 2 bases, with 4 bases of the junction left unmatched. The CDR3 has 14 residues. The V gene's germline CDR1 is SNHLY and CDR2 FYNNEI.

This sequence joins TRBV7-9 and TRBJ1-2; tentative D call: TRBD1 (6 bases). There are 15 residues in the CDR3. In germline, CDR1 is SEHNR, CDR2 FQNEAQ (reference sequence). The V end was cut by 5 bases, the J end by 5 bases, with 18 bases between. CDR3 DNA sequence: TGTGCCAGCAGCACCGGGACACCTACCGTGTATGGCTACACCTTC. Residues: CASSTGTPTVYGYTF.

The chain couples TRBV25-1 to TRBJ1-2; TRBD1 is a possible D gene (5 bases). Trimming removed 4 bases from V and 9 bases from J, with 21 bases in between. The CDR3 totals 15 residues. Per the germline V gene, CDR1 is MGHDK and CDR2 is SYGVNS. In DNA form, the CDR3 reads TGTGCCAGCAGTGCCCTCGGTACCGGGCGGGGGAGCTACACCTTC. Encoded protein: CASSALGTGRGSYTF.

This sequence joins TRBV28 and TRBJ2-2; D might be TRBD2 (7 bases). V was pared by 5 bases and J by 0 bases, with 13 bases between. The CDR3 is 16 residues long. In germline, CDR1 is MDHEN, CDR2 SYDVKM. The CDR3 loop reads CASSPGGIPNTGELFF. In DNA form, the CDR3 reads TGTGCCAGCAGTCCGGGGGGCATACCGAACACCGGGGAGCTGTTTTTT.

The chain is built from TRBV13 and TRBJ1-2; D remains unclear. The CDR3 totals 13 residues. Trimming cost V 5 bases and J 4 bases, with 11 bases left between them. Germline loops: CDR1 PRHDT, CDR2 FYEKMQ (reference sequence). CDR3 in DNA: TGTGCCAGCAGCCCGAGAGTGAGCTATGGCTACACCTTC. Its translation: CASSPRVSYGYTF.

The CDR3 bases are TGTGCCATCAGTGCATCACCCGGGACTAGTAGCTCCGGGGAGCTGTTTTTT. Translating gives CAISASPGTSSSGELFF. V and J are TRBV10-3 and TRBJ2-2; TRBD2 agrees at 8 bases. Unmatched junction bases numbered 13, after V lost 4 bases and J lost 6 bases. The CDR3 loop spans 17 amino acids. Germline V CDR1 and CDR2: ENHRY, SYGVKD.

The V call is TRBV6-1, the J call TRBJ1-2; the match to TRBD1 covers 7 bases. Germline CDR1 MNHNS, CDR2 SASEGT. The ends lost 4 bases at V and 6 bases at J; junction bases unmatched: 11. The CDR3 is 15 residues long. CDR3 sequence (DNA): TGTGCCAGCAGTGGCCCAGACAGGGCTCGTCATGGCTACACCTTC. This sequence encodes CASSGPDRARHGYTF.

This clone was observed once. V and J are TRBV7-9 and TRBJ2-7, with TRBD1 matching over 10 bases. Germline CDR1 reads SEHNR; CDR2 reads FQNEAQ (reference sequence). Trimming removed 1 base from V and 2 bases from J; junction bases left unmatched: 2. CDR3 length: 15 amino acids. This CDR3 reads CASSLVGTGAYEQYF. The CDR3 DNA reads as TGTGCCAGCAGCTTAGTAGGGACAGGGGCCTACGAGCAGTACTTC.

The chain carries TRBV25-1 and TRBJ2-7; D not resolved. Trimming removed 4 bases at V and 6 bases at J, with 10 bases between. This CDR3 contains 12 residues. Looked up from germline, CDR1 is MGHDK and CDR2 is SYGVNS. The CDR3 reads CASSVGLTEQYF. In DNA, the CDR3 is TGTGCCAGCAGTGTCGGGTTGACCGAGCAGTACTTC.

The CDR3 protein is CASSPDYNEQFF. CDR3 DNA sequence: TGTGCCAGCAGCCCTGATTACAATGAGCAGTTCTTC. The chain uses TRBV7-9 and TRBJ2-1; the D is unclear. Looked up from germline, CDR1 is SEHNR and CDR2 is FQNEAQ (reference sequence). This CDR3 is 12 amino acids long. Between the trimmed V and J ends, which lost 5 bases and 4 bases, there was a span of 6 bases.

The rearrangement uses TRBV6-5 and TRBJ1-1, with D tentatively TRBD1 (5 bases). The CDR3 spans 12 residues. The germline V gene has CDR1 MNHEY and CDR2 SVGAGI. V was shortened by 6 bases and J by 9 bases, with 14 bases between the two germline ends. This chain's CDR3 is CASRGTTLQAFF. CDR3 DNA sequence: TGTGCCAGCAGGGGGACGACGCTCCAAGCTTTCTTT.

The chain has TRBV27 and TRBJ2-3; 9 bases fit TRBD2. The CDR3 has 16 residues. From germline, CDR1 is MNHEY and CDR2 SMNVEV (reference sequence). With 5 bases clipped from V and 2 bases from J, the junction kept 8 bases outside the gene matches. DNA of the CDR3: TGTGCCAGCAGTAAAGGACTAGCGAGACCCACAGATACGCAGTATTTT. Protein: CASSKGLARPTDTQYF.

The chain combines TRBV18 with TRBJ1-2; 8 nucleotides match TRBD1. Germline V gene data show CDR1 as KGHSH and CDR2 as LQKENI. The CDR3 length is 15 residues. V was pared by 2 bases and J by 1 base, with 3 bases of the junction left unmatched. CDR3 protein: CASSPRTGINYGYTF. The CDR3 DNA follows: TGTGCCAGCTCACCAAGGACAGGGATTAACTATGGCTACACCTTC.

The count of this clone is one. V is TRBV18 and J is TRBJ1-1, with TRBD1 matching 7 bases. Trimming removed 3 bases from V and 0 bases from J; junction bases left unmatched: 10. Germline-derived CDR1 and CDR2 are KGHSH and LQKENI. CDR3 length: 17 amino acids. CDR3 bases: TGTGCCAGCTCACCCGGGTCACAGGGGATAATGAACACTGAAGCTTTCTTT. It yields the protein CASSPGSQGIMNTEAFF. Supplemented by reference TRBV18 and TRBJ1-1, the full variable domain reads NAGVMQNPRHLVRRRGQEARLRCSPMKGHSHVYWYRQLPEEGLKFMVYLQKENIIDESGMPKERFSAEFPKEGPSILRIQQVVRGDSAAYFCASSPGSQGIMNTEAFFGQGTRLTVV.

This chain connects TRBV28 to TRBJ2-5; D could derive from TRBD1 or TRBD2 (5 bases each). This CDR3 contains 14 residues. V was trimmed by 5 bases and J by 2 bases, leaving 12 bases between them. Germline lookup yields CDR1 MDHEN and CDR2 SYDVKM. CDR3 sequence: CASSLLGRQETQYF. In nucleotides, the CDR3 is TGTGCCAGCAGTCTCCTGGGACGTCAAGAGACCCAGTACTTC.

The CDR3 loop is CASSQQGYEQYF. CDR3 bases: TGTGCCAGCAGCCAACAGGGTTACGAGCAGTACTTC. The gene calls are TRBV28 and TRBJ2-7; D is perhaps TRBD1 (6 bases). The CDR3 is 12 residues long. Per germline, CDR1 MDHEN and CDR2 SYDVKM. V was trimmed by 6 bases and J by 4 bases, leaving 10 bases between them.

This chain's CDR3 is CASSPGTSLYGYTF. In DNA, the CDR3 is TGTGCCAGTAGCCCCGGGACGTCGCTCTATGGCTACACCTTC. This chain uses TRBV19 with TRBJ1-2; the D gene is possibly TRBD1 (5 bases). Trimming took off 6 bases at V and 4 bases at J, with 15 bases between the two ends. The CDR3 is 14 amino acids. Per germline, CDR1 LNHDA and CDR2 SQIVND (reference sequence).

The V call is TRBV2, the J call TRBJ1-1; D is possibly TRBD1 (5 bases). The germline gives CDR1 SNHLY, CDR2 FYNNEI. The CDR3 has 14 residues. Trimming cost V 2 bases and J 4 bases, with 11 bases left between them. The DNA for the CDR3 is TGTGCCAGCAGTGAATTGGGGGAACGCACTGAAGCTTTCTTT. As protein: CASSELGERTEAFF.

The gene calls are TRBV7-9 and TRBJ2-2; D may be TRBD1 (6 bases). Trimming stripped 4 bases from V and 4 bases from J, with 13 bases between. Germline V lookup: CDR1 SEHNR, CDR2 FQNEAQ (reference sequence). This CDR3 spans 15 amino acids. In nucleotides, the CDR3 is TGTGCCAGCAGCTCAATAACAGGGCCCACCGGGGAGCTGTTTTTT. It is translated as CASSSITGPTGELFF. The full variable domain, rest sourced from reference TRBV7-9 and TRBJ2-2, is DTGVSQNPRHKITKRGQNVTFRCDPISEHNRLYWYRQTLGQGPEFLTYFQNEAQLEKSRLLSDRFSAERPKGSFSTLEIQRTEQGDSAMYLCASSSITGPTGELFFGEGSRLTVL.

In this sample, this clone turned up once. This chain joins TRBV7-2 and TRBJ2-7; 14 positions agree with TRBD2. Looked up from germline, CDR1 is SGHTA and CDR2 is FQGNSA. The CDR3 is 15 amino acids. The V segment lost 5 bases and the J segment 5 bases; nucleotides outside the gene matches: 5. The CDR3: CASSHRLAGGNEQYF. The DNA of the CDR3 is TGTGCCAGCAGCCACAGACTAGCGGGAGGGAACGAGCAGTACTTC.